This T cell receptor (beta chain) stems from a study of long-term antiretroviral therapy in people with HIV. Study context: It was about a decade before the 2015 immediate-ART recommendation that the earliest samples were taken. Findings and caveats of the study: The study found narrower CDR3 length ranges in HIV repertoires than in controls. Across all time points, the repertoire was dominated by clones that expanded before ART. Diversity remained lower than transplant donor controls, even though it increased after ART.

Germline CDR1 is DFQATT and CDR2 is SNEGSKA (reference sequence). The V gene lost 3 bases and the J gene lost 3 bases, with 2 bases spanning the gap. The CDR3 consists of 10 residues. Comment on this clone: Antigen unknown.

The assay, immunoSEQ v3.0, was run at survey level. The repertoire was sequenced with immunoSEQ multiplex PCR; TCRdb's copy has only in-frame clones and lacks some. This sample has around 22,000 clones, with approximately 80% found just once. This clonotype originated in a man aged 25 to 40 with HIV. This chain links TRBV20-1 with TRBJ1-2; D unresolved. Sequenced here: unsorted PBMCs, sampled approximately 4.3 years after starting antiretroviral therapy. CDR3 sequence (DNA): TGCAGTGCTAGCGACTATGGCTACACCTTC. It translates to CSASDYGYTF.